The entry that follows covers one T cell receptor (beta chain) sequence. Its antigen is not known. In the PCR, 60 Vbeta and 13 Jbeta primers were used. Sequencing used immunoSEQ multiplex PCR; TCRdb keeps in-frame clones, though not all of them. The profile shows 130,000 to 150,000 clones, about three quarters of them singletons. The sample is drawn from a study of cytomegalovirus exposure and HLA in healthy donors. Across the study: In terms of ancestry, the Caucasian-associated cluster contained roughly four fifths of the 300 to 400 genotyped donors.

Donors counted as nominally healthy when sampled, yet unrecorded immune exposures were likely. Study observations and caveats: Associated with cytomegalovirus, according to the listing, were 150 to 200 TCR beta chains. Later work found that TCR association rates differed between HLA loci; DRB1 had the most and HLA-C the fewest.

The CDR3 is made up of 14 amino acids. V was pared by 8 bases and J by 1 base, with 15 bases between. Germline assignment: CDR1 SNHLY and CDR2 FYNNEI. J is TRBJ2-7 and V is TRBV2, with a possible D match to TRBD2 (6 bases). The clonotype comes from a man in his forties or fifties in good health and CMV-seropositive. The specimen was PBMCs. The CDR3 reads CASGPGLSSYEQYF. The CDR3 DNA follows: TGTGCCAGCGGACCCGGACTAAGTTCCTACGAGCAGTACTTC.